This TCR beta chain was profiled in a study of cytomegalovirus exposure and HLA in healthy donors. The PCR contained 60 Vbeta and 13 Jbeta primers. Generated by immunoSEQ multiplex PCR, the TCRdb table keeps only in-frame clones and is missing some. This sample yields about 120,000 clones, of which 79% are seen a single time; about 4.5% belongs to the top ten. Findings and caveats of the study: Among the sequence variants, a highly shared cluster was likely an artifact of sequencing. In a later analysis, TCR beta V- and J-gene trimming was associated with a missense DCLRE1C variant. A later analysis reportedly found that, within productive TCRs, an Asian-associated ancestry cluster had fewer N-insertions than the mean observed across the approximately 660 donors. It was assumed in the presence/absence analyses that sequencing depth was roughly uniform across donors.

V shed 5 bases, J shed 4 bases, and the junction held 13 bases outside the gene matches. Germline V gene lookup returns CDR1 SEHNR and CDR2 FQNEAQ (reference sequence). This CDR3 is built from 17 residues. The sample holds one count of this clone. The target antigen is unknown. The sample taken for sequencing was PBMCs. The genes are TRBV7-9 and TRBJ2-1, with 8 bases aligning to TRBD1. The sequence was collected from a man younger than 45 in good health and CMV-seropositive. The CDR3 loop reads CASSDSGQGHTYNEQFF. The CDR3 DNA follows: TGTGCCAGCAGCGATAGCGGACAGGGCCACACTTACAATGAGCAGTTCTTC.